This paragraph covers one T cell receptor (beta chain) sequence. In the study's own analysis: It was from reference gene primer amplification that nucleated cell counts were estimated. Profiled with immunoSEQ multiplex PCR; TCRdb holds only in-frame clones, not every one. V, J and clone size derive from that table, while D and trimming were established from the DNA sequence. The sample includes 200,000 to 250,000 clones, over 80% seen only once; the top ten take around 5.4%. The data originate from a study of blood T cell repertoires in COVID-19. Study context: Nucleic acid was either cDNA or gDNA, and it came from T cells, B-cell-depleted T cells, or PBMCs.

Sequenced input: peripheral blood. This TCR was sampled from a human donor in a cohort sampled during active COVID-19.

CDR3 residues: CASSLYGEGLAYEQYF. The CDR3, as DNA: TGTGCCAGCAGCCTATACGGGGAGGGCCTCGCCTACGAGCAGTACTTC. The genes are TRBV7-6 and TRBJ2-7; TRBD2 aligns across 7 bases. In germline, CDR1 is SGHVS, CDR2 FNYEAQ. This CDR3 contains 16 residues. Trimming removed 5 bases from V and 2 bases from J; junction bases left unmatched: 12.